The 10 T cell receptor beta chains listed next were all sequenced from one sample in a study of cytomegalovirus exposure and HLA in healthy donors. A multiplex PCR was run with 60 Vbeta primers and 13 Jbeta primers. Libraries were prepared by immunoSEQ multiplex PCR; TCRdb keeps only in-frame clonotypes and omits some of them. The table shows roughly 100,000 clones, with about 80% occurring only once. Material: PBMCs. These receptors were taken from a middle-aged woman in good health and CMV-seronegative.

The rearrangement links TRBV4-1 to TRBJ2-1; 8 nucleotides line up with TRBD2. The CDR3 loop spans 14 amino acids. Germline values: CDR1 MGHRA, CDR2 YSYEKL. V was pared by 6 bases and J by 8 bases, with 9 bases of the junction left unmatched. The CDR3 DNA follows: TGCGCCAGCAGTAAAAGCGGGAGTAGGGATGAGCAGTTCTTC. This encodes CASSKSGSRDEQFF.

The genes are TRBV4-3 and TRBJ1-2; maybe TRBD1 (5 bases). Germline V gene lookup returns CDR1 LGHNA and CDR2 YSLEER. The CDR3 length is 15 residues. Deletions cut 0 bases from V and 0 bases from J, with 8 bases between. The CDR3 loop reads CASSQDRAANYGYTF. In DNA, the CDR3 is TGCGCCAGCAGCCAAGACAGGGCCGCTAACTATGGCTACACCTTC.

The CDR3 here is CASSYRGEQFF. The DNA of the CDR3 is TGTGCCAGCAGTTACAGGGGTGAGCAGTTCTTC. This chain joins TRBV6-5 and TRBJ2-1, with D maybe TRBD1 (5 bases). Germline loops: CDR1 MNHEY, CDR2 SVGAGI. Trimming cost V 2 bases and J 9 bases, with 5 bases left between them. This CDR3 is 11 amino acids long.

The chain links TRBV19 to TRBJ2-2, with a tentative D call TRBD1 (5 bases). CDR1 and CDR2 (germline): LNHDA, SQIVND (reference sequence). CDR3 length: 15 residues. Between the trimmed V and J ends, which lost 0 bases and 5 bases, there was a span of 10 bases. CDR3 amino acids: CASSIDLRATGELFF. CDR3 nucleotide sequence: TGTGCCAGTAGTATAGATCTCAGGGCTACCGGGGAGCTGTTTTTT.

This chain joins TRBV7-2 and TRBJ1-2; maybe TRBD1 (5 bases). The CDR3 runs 11 residues. V lost 5 bases and J 13 bases, leaving 14 bases between the germline ends. The germline V gene encodes CDR1 SGHTA and CDR2 FQGNSA. Written as DNA, the CDR3 is TGTGCCAGCAGCCGAGACAGAGGCCGCACCTTC. Its protein product is CASSRDRGRTF.

The genes are TRBV5-1 and TRBJ1-4; 8 nucleotides line up with TRBD1. V was pared by 4 bases and J by 7 bases, with 6 bases of the junction left unmatched. There are 14 residues in the CDR3. CDR1 is SGHRS and CDR2 is YFSETQ in the germline V gene. CDR3 loop: CASSQGQGGEKLFF. The CDR3 bases are TGCGCCAGCAGCCAAGGACAGGGTGGTGAAAAACTGTTTTTT.

The J gene is TRBJ1-6, the V gene TRBV7-9, with 8 bases matching TRBD1. Losses at the gene ends were 8 bases for V and 10 bases for J; bases not matched to a gene: 4. Germline values: CDR1 SEHNR, CDR2 FQNEAQ (reference sequence). CDR3 size: 12 residues. The CDR3 sequence: CASQGAQSPLHF. The CDR3 DNA is TGTGCCAGCCAGGGGGCTCAATCACCCCTCCACTTT.

This chain joins TRBV9 and TRBJ2-1, with 13 positions matching TRBD2. Germline V gene lookup returns CDR1 SGDLS and CDR2 YYNGEE. The CDR3 covers 14 residues. The junction had 6 bases not matched to a gene; V was cut back by 7 bases and J by 8 bases. CDR3 bases: TGTGCCAGCGGAACAACTAGCGGGAGGGATGAGCAGTTCTTC. Translated, it gives CASGTTSGRDEQFF.

The V call is TRBV6-5, the J call TRBJ2-7; D gene unclear. This CDR3 region has 11 residues. Trimming pared 2 bases from V and 7 bases from J, leaving 6 bases between. Germline CDR1 is MNHEY and CDR2 is SVGAGI. The CDR3 DNA reads TGTGCCAGCAGTTACCAGCGAGAGCAGTACTTC. Amino acid sequence: CASSYQREQYF.

The rearrangement links TRBV15 to TRBJ2-1; TRBD2 agrees at 8 bases. CDR1 LNHNV and CDR2 YYDKDF come from the germline V gene (reference sequence). Germline trimming cut 1 base from V and 1 base from J; bases unmatched to any gene: 3. The CDR3 is 16 residues long. The CDR3 DNA is TGTGCCACCAGCAGAGGGGGGACTAGTTCCTACAATGAGCAGTTCTTC. Its translation is CATSRGGTSSYNEQFF.